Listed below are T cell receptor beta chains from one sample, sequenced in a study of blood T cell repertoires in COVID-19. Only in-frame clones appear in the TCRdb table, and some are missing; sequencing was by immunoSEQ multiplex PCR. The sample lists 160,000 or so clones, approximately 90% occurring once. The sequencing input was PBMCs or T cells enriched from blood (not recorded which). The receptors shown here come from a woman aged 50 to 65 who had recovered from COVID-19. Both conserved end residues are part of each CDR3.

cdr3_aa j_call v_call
CASSQGDSLRVTGANVLTF TRBJ2-6 TRBV4-2
CASSLTPGQGNEQFF TRBJ2-1 TRBV5-6
CASSSSGLAGSYNEQFF TRBJ2-1 TRBV7-8
CASSMRREGGYTF TRBJ1-2 TRBV19
CASSPEGYTEAFF TRBJ1-1 TRBV5-1
CASSKGQGAWETQYF TRBJ2-5 TRBV19
CASSLDRARELFF TRBJ2-2 TRBV27
CASSRGTVGNQPQHF TRBJ1-5 TRBV27
CASSFGGPYEQYF TRBJ2-7 TRBV11-3
CAWTVARALKRDEQFF TRBJ2-1 TRBV30
CASSRGPDTQYF TRBJ2-3 TRBV3-1/TRBV3-2
CASTPGQSSGNTIYF TRBJ1-3 TRBV25-1
CASSHTQVPGELFF TRBJ2-2 TRBV19
CASSRSQNSPLHF TRBJ1-6 TRBV25-1
CASSQGDQQRGETQYF TRBJ2-5 TRBV11-1
CASNRQGVGYNEQFF TRBJ2-1 TRBV6-7
CASSLEAGVSNSPFHF TRBJ1-6 TRBV27
CASSSQNTEAFF TRBJ1-1 TRBV5-1
CASSSLDPPYEQYF TRBJ2-7 TRBV5-1
CASSQARRGDYGYTF TRBJ1-2 TRBV4-3
CASKGRGNTGELFF TRBJ2-2 TRBV19
CASSLRSSGGNEQFF TRBJ2-1 TRBV5-1
CASSPWGANYGYTF TRBJ1-2 TRBV5-1
CASSSTVGGGYTF TRBJ1-2 TRBV7-2
CASSFQSSGMNNEQFF TRBJ2-1 TRBV4-2
CASSPRGLSYEQYF TRBJ2-7 TRBV6-2/TRBV6-3
CASSTTSGVSYEQYF TRBJ2-7 TRBV7-8
CASSQDRGQSNEKLFF TRBJ1-4 TRBV4-2
CASSQEAVSSSYNSPLHF TRBJ1-6 TRBV4-2
CASSFSSPGETQYF TRBJ2-5 TRBV19
CASSSSGATNEKLFF TRBJ1-4 TRBV7-2
CASSTRAEGEQYF TRBJ2-7 TRBV9
CALETSGGTDTQYF TRBJ2-3 TRBV7-9
CASSYPKTGSSEAFF TRBJ1-1 TRBV6-2/TRBV6-3
CASSLQGMTEAFF TRBJ1-1 TRBV4-3
CASSLRGAETQYF TRBJ2-5 TRBV11-3
CASSTTETGSSTDTQYF TRBJ2-3 TRBV7-8
CASFTTLGGQGAHSGANVLTF TRBJ2-6 TRBV18
CASSSGTSASYEQYF TRBJ2-7 TRBV6-2/TRBV6-3
CASSEEDNSPLHF TRBJ1-6 TRBV6-4
CASSVGQMHNQPQHF TRBJ1-5 TRBV19
CASSLAGGQGFSGANVLTF TRBJ2-6 TRBV5-1
CATNRDSHTDTQYF TRBJ2-3 TRBV24-1
CASSLFGTGVGNTIYF TRBJ1-3 TRBV7-2
CASSYSEGYTF TRBJ1-2 TRBV6-2/TRBV6-3
CASSLGTSGGPQETQYF TRBJ2-5 TRBV11-3
CASMRQGRTSGGSYEQYF TRBJ2-7 TRBV27
CASSLRAGPLGNQPQHF TRBJ1-5 TRBV5-6
CASSVGDSPRNIQYF TRBJ2-4 TRBV9
CASSRTMSGGYTF TRBJ1-2 TRBV7-2
CASSSSTSSYEQYF TRBJ2-7 TRBV27